A single sample gave rise to the 31 T cell receptor beta chains below, sequenced in a study of blood T cell repertoires in COVID-19. The table came from immunoSEQ multiplex PCR; TCRdb's copy has only in-frame clones and leaves some out. The table lists 130,000 or so clones, under 90% of them singletons. What was sequenced was peripheral blood. The receptors originated from a woman aged 60-75 years with acute or convalescent COVID-19.

J is TRBJ1-2 and V is TRBV11-2; TRBD1 matches 7 bases. The V gene end was trimmed by 3 bases and the J gene end by 6 bases; junction bases not matched to a gene: 7. The CDR3 length is 14 residues. Germline CDR1 SGHAT, CDR2 FQNNGV. The CDR3 region is CASSFTGQTDGYTF. The CDR3 coding sequence is TGTGCCAGCAGCTTCACGGGACAGACCGATGGCTACACCTTC.

The chain uses TRBV27 and TRBJ1-2; no firm D call. The CDR3 is made up of 15 amino acids. Trimming left V 3 bases short and J 0 bases short, with 11 bases between. Germline V gene data show CDR1 as MNHEY and CDR2 as SMNVEV (reference sequence). CDR3: CASSFSEDANYGYTF. CDR3 DNA sequence: TGTGCCAGCAGTTTTTCGGAGGACGCTAACTATGGCTACACCTTC.

The genes are TRBV19 and TRBJ1-1; TRBD1 might be the D (6 bases). The CDR3 has 14 residues. Germline CDR1 reads LNHDA; CDR2 reads SQIVND (reference sequence). Trimming removed 7 bases from V and 6 bases from J, with 18 bases in between. The CDR3 spells CASTHPGARAEAFF. DNA of the CDR3: TGTGCCAGTACCCACCCAGGGGCTCGGGCTGAAGCTTTCTTT.

This chain uses TRBV5-8 with TRBJ1-5; the match to TRBD1 covers 9 bases. The trim removed 4 bases at V and 1 base at J, leaving 3 bases unmatched. Germline CDR1 reads SGHTS; CDR2 reads YDEGEE. The CDR3 runs 15 residues. The CDR3 DNA is TGTGCCAGCAGCAAAGGGACAGGGAGCAATCAGCCCCAGCATTTT. This translates into CASSKGTGSNQPQHF.

This clone was seen once. The chain has TRBV29-1 and TRBJ1-2; the D gene is possibly TRBD1 (5 bases). In germline, CDR1 is SQVTM, CDR2 ANQGSEA. The CDR3 sequence is 13 residues long. V lost 2 bases to trimming and J lost 7 bases, with 14 bases between them. The CDR3 loop is CSVERGVRRGYTF. The CDR3 DNA reads as TGCAGCGTTGAACGGGGGGTACGGCGTGGCTACACCTTC.

V gene TRBV4-1 combines with J gene TRBJ1-2, with TRBD1 matching 9 bases. The ends lost 8 bases at V and 2 bases at J; junction bases unmatched: 12. From germline, CDR1 is MGHRA and CDR2 YSYEKL. The length of the CDR3 is 16 residues. DNA for the CDR3: TGCGCCAGCGAATCCTCCGCGACAGGGGGGAACTATGGCTACACCTTC. It specifies CASESSATGGNYGYTF.

The gene calls are TRBV7-4 and TRBJ2-7; D is possibly TRBD1 (5 bases). The germline V gene encodes CDR1 SGHVT and CDR2 SQSDAQ. Between the trimmed V and J ends, which lost 8 bases and 3 bases, there was a span of 20 bases. The CDR3 has 15 residues. The CDR3 bases are TGTGCCAGCCGGAGCCGAGGACATTGGTTCTACGAGCAGTACGTC. Translating it yields CASRSRGHWFYEQYV.

There are a few counts of this clone. The chain uses TRBV19 and TRBJ2-6; a weak D match, TRBD2 (6 bases). Germline assignment: CDR1 LNHDA and CDR2 SQIVND (reference sequence). Between the trimmed V and J ends, which lost 10 bases and 2 bases, there was a span of 18 bases. CDR3 length equals 16 residues. The CDR3 DNA sequence: TGTGCCACAAAGCGGGTTGGCTCCGCTGGGGCCAACGTCCTGACTTTC. This translates into CATKRVGSAGANVLTF.

The rearrangement joins TRBV5-6 to TRBJ1-6, with no clear D. Looked up from germline, CDR1 is SGHDT and CDR2 is YYEEEE. V lost 2 bases to trimming and J lost 10 bases, with 13 bases between them. CDR3 length: 14 amino acids. The CDR3 DNA is TGTGCCAGCAGCTTTCGAGCCGTCGGGTCACCCCTCCACTTT. It yields the protein CASSFRAVGSPLHF.

V usage is TRBV4-1 and J usage is TRBJ2-2; D is undetermined. CDR1 is MGHRA, CDR2 YSYEKL, per germline. The CDR3 runs 16 residues. V gave up 0 bases and J gave up 6 bases, with 14 bases separating them. The CDR3 nucleotides read TGCGCCAGCAGCCAAGATAGCCCCCCCACGCCCGGGGAGCTGTTTTTT. Its protein is CASSQDSPPTPGELFF.

This chain connects TRBV3-1 (or the pseudogene TRBV3-2) to TRBJ2-1, with a possible D match to TRBD2 (6 bases). CDR1 is LGHDT and CDR2 is YNNKEL in the germline V gene (reference sequence). This CDR3 region has 15 residues. V was pared by 0 bases and J by 8 bases, with 14 bases between. DNA of the CDR3: TGTGCCAGCAGCCAAGACGCGGGGTTCGTTGATGAGCAGTTCTTC. This encodes CASSQDAGFVDEQFF.

The chain employs TRBV5-1 and TRBJ2-3; unclear D gene. V was pared by 4 bases and J by 4 bases, with 10 bases between. Germline CDR1 is SGHRS and CDR2 is YFSETQ. The CDR3 runs 13 residues. The CDR3 reads CASSPGPSDTQYF. The CDR3 DNA sequence: TGCGCCAGCAGCCCTGGGCCGTCAGATACGCAGTATTTT.

A single count supports this clone. This chain uses TRBV19 with TRBJ2-5; D might be TRBD2 (6 bases). This CDR3 has 13 amino acids. The germline gives CDR1 LNHDA, CDR2 SQIVND (reference sequence). V was trimmed by 7 bases and J by 4 bases, leaving 13 bases between them. The CDR3 reads CASTGGKGETQYF. DNA of the CDR3: TGTGCCAGTACCGGGGGAAAGGGAGAGACCCAGTACTTC. The full variable domain, its missing parts supplied by reference TRBV19 and TRBJ2-5, is DGGITQSPKYLFRKEGQNVTLSCEQNLNHDAMYWYRQDPGQGLRLIYYSQIVNDFQKGDIAEGYSVSREKKESFPLTVTSAQKNPTAFYLCASTGGKGETQYFGPGTRLLVL.

V usage is TRBV3-1 (or the pseudogene TRBV3-2) and J usage is TRBJ2-3; 9 bases map to TRBD2. Germline values: CDR1 LGHDT, CDR2 YNNKEL (reference sequence). Germline trimming cut 0 bases from V and 0 bases from J; bases unmatched to any gene: 10. This CDR3 has 19 amino acids. CDR3 sequence: CASSQEWGVAGGSTDTQYF. DNA of the CDR3: TGTGCCAGCAGCCAAGAGTGGGGTGTTGCGGGGGGGAGCACAGATACGCAGTATTTT.

CDR3 in amino acids: CASSLDSRGNGYTF. The CDR3 DNA reads as TGTGCCAGCAGCTTGGATTCCAGGGGGAATGGCTACACCTTC. The genes are TRBV5-5 and TRBJ1-2; TRBD1 matches 7 bases. Germline-derived CDR1 and CDR2 are SGHKS and YYEKEE (reference sequence). The trim removed 0 bases at V and 6 bases at J, leaving 5 bases unmatched. The CDR3 is 14 amino acids.

The gene calls are TRBV7-9 and TRBJ2-5; 7 bases are shared with TRBD1. Germline V gives CDR1 SEHNR, CDR2 FQNEAQ (reference sequence). J was trimmed by 1 base and V by 4 bases; bases with no gene match: 3. CDR3 length: 14 residues. The CDR3 reads CASSWTGIQETQYF. DNA of the CDR3: TGTGCCAGCAGCTGGACAGGAATCCAAGAGACCCAGTACTTC. Based on the CDR3 plus reference TRBV7-9 and TRBJ2-5, the full variable domain is DTGVSQNPRHKITKRGQNVTFRCDPISEHNRLYWYRQTLGQGPEFLTYFQNEAQLEKSRLLSDRFSAERPKGSFSTLEIQRTEQGDSAMYLCASSWTGIQETQYFGPGTRLLVL.

This chain uses TRBV12-3 or TRBV12-4 with TRBJ1-2; D possibly corresponds to TRBD1 (5 bases). V lost 10 bases and J lost 8, with 20 bases in between. The CDR3 spans 13 residues. The CDR3 DNA reads as TGTGCCACCTCCCTATCTTCGGGGGAAGGCTACACCTTC. Its protein product is CATSLSSGEGYTF.

The chain is built from TRBV24-1 and TRBJ2-2; weak D call: TRBD2 (6 bases). Per germline, CDR1 KGHDR and CDR2 SFDVKD. The CDR3 length is 18 residues. Trimming shortened V by 3 bases and J by 1 base, and 17 bases separated the two germline ends. CDR3 sequence: CATSDPTGGFGNTGELFF. Written as DNA, the CDR3 is TGTGCCACCAGTGATCCCACAGGAGGGTTCGGGAACACCGGGGAGCTGTTTTTT.

This clone was detected only once. The CDR3 region has the DNA TGTGCCAGCAGCCCTCTCTTGGACAGCCTCTATGGCTACACCTTC. This encodes CASSPLLDSLYGYTF. This sequence joins TRBV4-2 and TRBJ1-2, with D possibly matching TRBD1 (6 bases). Per the germline V gene, CDR1 is LGHNA and CDR2 is YNFKEQ. The CDR3 contains 15 residues. The ends were cut back, 4 bases at V and 4 bases at J, with 16 bases in the middle.

The gene calls are TRBV24-1 and TRBJ1-2; D unresolved. Germline V gene data show CDR1 as KGHDR and CDR2 as SFDVKD. The length of the CDR3 is 14 residues. Trimming removed 1 base from V and 2 bases from J, with 7 bases in between. The CDR3 region has the DNA TGTGCCACCAGTGATTTTCAGGCCAACTATGGCTACACCTTC. It translates to CATSDFQANYGYTF.

The J gene is TRBJ2-5, the V gene TRBV29-1; D might be TRBD2 (5 bases). The germline CDR1 and CDR2 sequences are SQVTM and ANQGSEA. V lost 2 bases and J lost 8, with 15 bases in between. This CDR3 contains 13 residues. Here the CDR3 DNA reads TGCAGCGTTGAAAATCTCTTCCGGGGTACCCAGTACTTC. Translated: CSVENLFRGTQYF.

V gene TRBV24-1 combines with J gene TRBJ1-2; 7 bases fit TRBD1. Germline V gene sequence: CDR1 KGHDR, CDR2 SFDVKD. The CDR3 has 12 residues. V shed 2 bases, J shed 9 bases, and the junction held 2 bases outside the gene matches. CDR3 in amino acids: CATSDWDSRYTF. The DNA of the CDR3 is TGTGCCACCAGTGATTGGGACAGCCGCTACACCTTC.

The rearrangement joins TRBV30 to TRBJ1-4; 7 nucleotides agree with TRBD1. The J segment lost 4 bases and the V segment lost 4 bases, leaving 3 bases of the junction unmatched. Germline V gene sequence: CDR1 GTSNPN, CDR2 SVGIG (reference sequence). The CDR3 spans 13 residues. The CDR3 spells CAWKGQNNEKLFF. CDR3 in DNA: TGTGCCTGGAAGGGACAGAATAATGAAAAACTGTTTTTT.

The V gene is TRBV6-5, the J gene TRBJ1-1, with D possibly TRBD1 on 5 matching bases. V shed 0 bases and J shed 6 bases, with 14 bases lying between them. Germline CDR1 is MNHEY and CDR2 is SVGAGI. The CDR3 has 15 amino acids. The CDR3 loop is CASSYSGMGGPEAFF. The CDR3 coding sequence is TGTGCCAGCAGTTACTCGGGAATGGGGGGACCTGAAGCTTTCTTT.

The CDR3: CASSLRQDPYQPQHF. The DNA for the CDR3 is TGTGCCAGCAGCTTGAGACAGGACCCTTATCAGCCCCAGCATTTT. The V gene is TRBV5-6, the J gene TRBJ1-5; tentative D call: TRBD1 (6 bases). Trimming took off 1 base at V and 5 bases at J, with 13 bases between the two ends. The CDR3 sequence is 15 residues long. The germline V gene encodes CDR1 SGHDT and CDR2 YYEEEE. The full variable domain, with the rest looked up from reference TRBV5-6 and TRBJ1-5, is DAGVTQSPTHLIKTRGQQVTLRCSPKSGHDTVSWYQQALGQGPQFIFQYYEEEERQRGNFPDRFSGHQFPNYSSELNVNALLLGDSALYLCASSLRQDPYQPQHFGDGTRLSIL.

The V gene is TRBV28, the J gene TRBJ1-3; D is possibly TRBD1 (6 bases). In germline, CDR1 is MDHEN, CDR2 SYDVKM. Trimming took 7 bases from V and 3 from J, leaving 10 bases between them. This CDR3 region has 13 residues. CDR3 protein: CASKTGFGNTIYF. In DNA, the CDR3 is TGTGCCAGCAAAACAGGGTTTGGAAACACCATATATTTT.

This clone was observed once. This sequence joins TRBV9 and TRBJ1-1; no clear D gene. The CDR3 sequence is 13 residues long. Trimming cost V 3 bases and J 0 bases, with 6 bases left between them. Germline CDR1 is SGDLS and CDR2 is YYNGEE. For the CDR3, the DNA is TGTGCCAGCAGCGACGAGGTGAACACTGAAGCTTTCTTT. Its protein product is CASSDEVNTEAFF.

The chain employs TRBV7-9 and TRBJ1-2; 8 positions agree with TRBD1. The CDR3 covers 14 residues. Per the germline V gene, CDR1 is SEHNR and CDR2 is FQNEAQ (reference sequence). Trimming at V came to 0 bases and at J to 6 bases, leaving 3 bases not matched to a gene. CDR3 bases: TGTGCCAGCAGCTTAGCCTTGACAGGGGATGGCTACACCTTC. Translating gives CASSLALTGDGYTF.

This chain joins TRBV6-1 and TRBJ1-5; D may be TRBD1 (5 bases). The V end lost 2 bases, the J end lost 9 bases, and 11 bases lay between the germline ends. Looked up from germline, CDR1 is MNHNS and CDR2 is SASEGT. The CDR3 is made up of 13 amino acids. The chain's CDR3 is CASSERPQGPQHF. CDR3 nucleotides: TGTGCCAGCAGTGAAAGGCCTCAGGGGCCCCAGCATTTT.

The chain combines TRBV6-5 with TRBJ2-3; D is ambiguous. CDR1 and CDR2 from the germline V gene are MNHEY and SVGAGI. Deletions cut 8 bases from V and 0 bases from J, with 9 bases between. The CDR3 is made up of 13 amino acids. The CDR3 DNA reads as TGTGCCAGCGGTTGGGCTAGCACAGATACGCAGTATTTT. It translates to CASGWASTDTQYF.

In DNA form, the CDR3 reads TGTGCCAGCAGCTCCGTCACCGCCGGGGGCAATGAGCAGTTCTTC. It translates to CASSSVTAGGNEQFF. V usage is TRBV5-6 and J usage is TRBJ2-1; D might be TRBD2 (6 bases). CDR1 is SGHDT and CDR2 is YYEEEE in the germline V gene. The germline V and J ends were trimmed by 3 bases and 6 bases, with 16 bases remaining between them. This CDR3 contains 15 residues. Variable domain in full (rest from reference TRBV5-6 and TRBJ2-1): DAGVTQSPTHLIKTRGQQVTLRCSPKSGHDTVSWYQQALGQGPQFIFQYYEEEERQRGNFPDRFSGHQFPNYSSELNVNALLLGDSALYLCASSSVTAGGNEQFFGPGTRLTVL.